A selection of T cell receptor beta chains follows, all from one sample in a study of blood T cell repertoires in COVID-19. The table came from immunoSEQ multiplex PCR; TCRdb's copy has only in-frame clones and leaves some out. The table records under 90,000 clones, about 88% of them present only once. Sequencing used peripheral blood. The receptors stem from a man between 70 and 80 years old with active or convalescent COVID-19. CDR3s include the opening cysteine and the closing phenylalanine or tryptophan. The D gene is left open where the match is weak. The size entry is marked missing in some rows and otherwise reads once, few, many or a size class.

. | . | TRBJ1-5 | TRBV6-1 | TGTGCCAGCAGTGATGAACTCTTCCTCAGCGGAGGTCAGCCCCAGCATTTT | CASSDELFLSGGQPQHF
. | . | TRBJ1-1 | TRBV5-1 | TGCGCCAGCAGCCGTCGTGAAGGGGGGAACACTGAAGCTTTCTTT | CASSRREGGNTEAFF
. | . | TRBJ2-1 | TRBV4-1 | TGCGCCAGCAGCCAAGAATTCATCGCGGGGAGCTCCTACAATGAGCAGTTCTTC | CASSQEFIAGSSYNEQFF
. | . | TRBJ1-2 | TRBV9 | TGTGCCAGCAGCGCAGGAAACAGGGCTAACTATGGCTACACCTTC | CASSAGNRANYGYTF
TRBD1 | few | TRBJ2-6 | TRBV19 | TGTGCCAGTAGTATGTCGAACAGGGGGTCATCTGGGGCCAACGTCCTGACTTTC | CASSMSNRGSSGANVLTF
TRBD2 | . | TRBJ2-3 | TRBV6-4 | TGTGCCAGCAGTGATCAAGCGGGGCCCAAGGATACGCAGTATTTT | CASSDQAGPKDTQYF
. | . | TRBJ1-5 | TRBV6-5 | TGTGCCAGCAGTTTACAGGTGTTTCAGCCCCAGCATTTT | CASSLQVFQPQHF
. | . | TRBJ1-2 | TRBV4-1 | TGCGCCAGCAGCCAAGTCGGGATATATGGCTACACCTTC | CASSQVGIYGYTF
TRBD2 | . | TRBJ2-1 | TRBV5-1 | TGCGCCAGCCATAAGGAACTAGCGGCTTCCTACAATGAGCAGTTCTTC | CASHKELAASYNEQFF
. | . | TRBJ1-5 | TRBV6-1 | TGTGCCAGCAGTGAAGGAGACAGTATCAATCAGCCCCAGCATTTT | CASSEGDSINQPQHF
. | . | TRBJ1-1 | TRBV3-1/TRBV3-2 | TGTGCCAGCAGCCCGCGTTGGGGAGACGAAGCTTTCTTT | CASSPRWGDEAFF
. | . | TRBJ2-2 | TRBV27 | TGTGCCAGCAGTGCCCTTACAGGTTTTCCCGGGGAGCTGTTTTTT | CASSALTGFPGELFF
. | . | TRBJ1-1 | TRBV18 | TGTGCCAGCTCCGCGGACAGGAACACTGAAGCTTTCTTT | CASSADRNTEAFF
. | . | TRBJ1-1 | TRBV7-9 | TGTGCCAGCAGCTTATCTAATAGTAACACTGAAGCTTTCTTT | CASSLSNSNTEAFF
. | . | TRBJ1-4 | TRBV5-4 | TGTGCCAGCAGCTTGGTAACAGGTGAAAAACTGTTTTTT | CASSLVTGEKLFF
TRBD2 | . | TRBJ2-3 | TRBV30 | TGTGCCTGGAGTGTGGCTAGCGGGGAGACAGATACGCAGTATTTT | CAWSVASGETDTQYF
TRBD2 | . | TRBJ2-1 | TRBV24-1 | TGTGCCACCAGTGATAACCTTCGGACTAGCGGGAGGCACAATGAGCAGTTCTTC | CATSDNLRTSGRHNEQFF
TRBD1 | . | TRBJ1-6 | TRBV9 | TGTGCCAGCAGCGCAAGAGACAGGGGGCTAAGTTCACCCCTCCACTTT | CASSARDRGLSSPLHF